This T cell receptor (beta chain) was recovered during a study of T cells after yellow fever vaccination. Findings and limits, study-wide: Clonotype sharing between CD4 and CD8 compartments was small. Weaker in magnitude, the secondary response showed a faster peak on day 5 versus 15.

A few counts support this clonotype. What it recognizes is unknown. Template-switching 5'RACE yielded the TCR cDNA; a universal primer site and UMIs were added in the process. Via MiXCR, TCRdb re-called the 5' RACE reads, giving one row per CDR3 protein. The data show some 320,000 distinct CDR3 sequences, with 9.5% to 12% seen just once and 3.3% held by the top ten. The specimen was CD4+ T cells sorted from PBMCs, collected 45 days after the yellow fever booster vaccination. This receptor was obtained from a man between 18 and 29 years old who received the YFV17D yellow fever vaccine.

CDR3 DNA sequence: TGTGCCAGTAGTACAGGGAGGCAGGTCGAGCAGTACTTC. This encodes CASSTGRQVEQYF. The chain combines TRBV19 with TRBJ2-7, with D possibly TRBD2 on 6 matching bases. This CDR3 spans 13 amino acids. Germline CDR1 is LNHDA and CDR2 is SQIVND (reference sequence). The ends were cut back, 4 bases at V and 6 bases at J, with 13 bases in the middle.